This T cell receptor beta chain appears in the sequencing data of a study of OX40 agonist ivuxolimab in advanced cancers. Study summary: Patients were infused with ivuxolimab every 2 weeks at 0.01 to 10 mg/kg. Age averaged about 62 years (range roughly 20 to 90), and more than 80% were male. Partial responses were achieved by three patients, one with hepatocellular carcinoma and two with cutaneous melanoma.

Trimming took 3 bases from V and 8 from J, leaving 11 bases between them. The germline gives CDR1 SGHAT, CDR2 FQNNGV. The CDR3 runs 14 residues. Data came from immunoSEQ multiplex PCR; TCRdb stores just in-frame clones and leaves some out. The sample records about 79,000 clones, around 91% being singletons. As for this clone: Its specificity is not known.

Whole-study findings and limits: Averaging showed that CD8+ T cells had more expanded clones than CD4+ did.

The TCR was taken from an adult with an advanced solid tumor such as melanoma, head and neck, liver or kidney cancer. V and J are TRBV11-2 and TRBJ1-6; D is uncertain. Source: CD4+ or CD8+ T cells sorted from blood, taken in a trial of the OX40 agonist ivuxolimab. CDR3 coding DNA: TGTGCCAGCAGCTTCGGAGGTGGATATTCACCCCTCCACTTT. Its protein product is CASSFGGGYSPLHF. The full variable domain, in which reference TRBV11-2 and TRBJ1-6 provide the parts outside the CDR3, is EAGVAQSPRYKIIEKRQSVAFWCNPISGHATLYWYQQILGQGPKLLIQFQNNGVVDDSQLPKDRFSAERLKGVDSTLKIQPAKLEDSAVYLCASSFGGGYSPLHFGNGTRLTVT.